One T cell receptor (beta chain) is described in this entry. This entry comes from a study of blood T cell repertoires in COVID-19. Overall study: Collection of acute and convalescent COVID-19 samples took place in the United States, Italy and Spain. PBMCs, B-cell-depleted T cells, or T cells provided the cDNA or gDNA that made up the material.

Per the original data handling: Amplifying reference gene primers gave estimates of nucleated cell counts. Sequenced by immunoSEQ multiplex PCR; TCRdb stores in-frame clones only, minus some. V and J calls and clone size are as listed in that table; D and trimming were resolved from the DNA. This table holds approximately 210,000 clones, about 90% found once. The CDR3 is 14 residues long. Germline V gene sequence: CDR1 MDHEN, CDR2 SYDVKM. Deletions cut 5 bases from V and 7 bases from J, with 15 bases between. The gene calls are TRBV28 and TRBJ1-3; TRBD1 might be the D (6 bases). The sequence derives from a man under 40 with acute or convalescent COVID-19. The sample consisted of peripheral blood. The CDR3 loop reads CASSGTGSWNTIYF. CDR3 in DNA: TGTGCCAGCAGTGGAACAGGGTCTTGGAACACCATATATTTT.